This TCR beta chain was documented in a study of post-analysis software for immune sequencing data. Researchers reported that TCR beta cDNA libraries carried unique molecular identifiers. TCRdb reprocessed the PCR reads with MiXCR, giving one entry per CDR3 protein. The sample shows 160,000 or so distinct CDR3 sequences, 36% of them seen only once. Details on this clonotype: The antigen remains unidentified.

Study results and limitations: For normalized Chao1 diversity, multiple sclerosis patients scored significantly lower than controls did. With F measure, samples from one preparation batch clustered together strongly. Relative to controls, patients had five TRBV segments at higher frequency, with TRBV5-6, TRBV5-1 and TRBV20-1 among these.

Germline lookup yields CDR1 DFQATT and CDR2 SNEGSKA (reference sequence). Unmatched junction bases numbered 12, after V lost 6 bases and J lost 3 bases. The CDR3 is made up of 15 amino acids. The rearrangement links TRBV20-1 to TRBJ2-7; TRBD2 matches 9 bases. This receptor was obtained from a girl aged 5-17 years with multiple sclerosis. The material sequenced was blood, taken after autologous hematopoietic stem cell transplantation. CDR3 in DNA: TGCAGTGCCACCCAACATAGCGGGAGATGCTACGAGCAGTACTTC. Its protein is CSATQHSGRCYEQYF.